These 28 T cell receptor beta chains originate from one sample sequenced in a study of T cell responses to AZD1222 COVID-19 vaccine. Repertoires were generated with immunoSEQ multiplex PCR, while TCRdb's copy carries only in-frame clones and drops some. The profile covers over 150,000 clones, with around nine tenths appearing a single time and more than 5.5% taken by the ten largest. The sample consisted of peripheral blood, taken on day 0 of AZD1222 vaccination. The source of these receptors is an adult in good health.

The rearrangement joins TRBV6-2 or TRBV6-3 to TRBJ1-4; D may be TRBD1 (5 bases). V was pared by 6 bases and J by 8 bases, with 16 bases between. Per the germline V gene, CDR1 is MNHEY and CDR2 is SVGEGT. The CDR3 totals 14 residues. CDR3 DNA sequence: TGTGCCAGCAGCAAAGATAGACGGGGGGAAAAACTGTTTTTT. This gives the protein CASSKDRRGEKLFF.

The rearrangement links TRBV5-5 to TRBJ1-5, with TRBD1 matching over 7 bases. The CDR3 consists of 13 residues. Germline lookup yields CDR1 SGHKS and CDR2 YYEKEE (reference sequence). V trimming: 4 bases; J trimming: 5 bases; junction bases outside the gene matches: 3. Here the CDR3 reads CASSLQGDQPQHF. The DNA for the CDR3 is TGTGCCAGCAGCCTGCAGGGGGATCAGCCCCAGCATTTT.

The CDR3 loop is CASSFVGTDTQYF. DNA of the CDR3: TGTGCCAGCAGTTTTGTAGGCACAGATACGCAGTATTTT. The rearrangement joins TRBV12-3 or TRBV12-4 to TRBJ2-3; D is undetermined. Trimming left V 3 bases short and J 1 base short, with 5 bases between. This CDR3 has 13 residues.

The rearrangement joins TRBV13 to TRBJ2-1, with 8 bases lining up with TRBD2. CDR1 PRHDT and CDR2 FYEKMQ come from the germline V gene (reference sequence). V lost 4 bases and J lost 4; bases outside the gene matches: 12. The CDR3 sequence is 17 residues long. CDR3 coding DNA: TGTGCCAGCAGCTCCCCTCGGGGTAGCGGGGAGTACAATGAGCAGTTCTTC. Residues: CASSSPRGSGEYNEQFF.

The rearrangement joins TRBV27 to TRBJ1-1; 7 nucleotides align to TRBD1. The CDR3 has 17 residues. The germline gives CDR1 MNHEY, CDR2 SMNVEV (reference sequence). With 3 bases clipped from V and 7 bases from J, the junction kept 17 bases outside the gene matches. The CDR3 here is CASSFHRFQGERSEAFF. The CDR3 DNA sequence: TGTGCCAGCAGTTTCCACCGGTTTCAGGGGGAAAGGAGTGAAGCTTTCTTT.

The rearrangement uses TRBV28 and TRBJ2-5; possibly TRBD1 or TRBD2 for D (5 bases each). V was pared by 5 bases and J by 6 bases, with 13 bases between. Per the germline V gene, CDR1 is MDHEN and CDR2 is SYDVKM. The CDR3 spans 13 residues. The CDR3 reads CASSNQGAQTQYF. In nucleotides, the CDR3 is TGTGCCAGCAGTAATCAGGGAGCGCAGACCCAGTACTTC. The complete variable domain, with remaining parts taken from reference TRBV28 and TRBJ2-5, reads DVKVTQSSRYLVKRTGEKVFLECVQDMDHENMFWYRQDPGLGLRLIYFSYDVKMKEKGDIPEGYSVSREKKERFSLILESASTNQTSMYLCASSNQGAQTQYFGPGTRLLVL.

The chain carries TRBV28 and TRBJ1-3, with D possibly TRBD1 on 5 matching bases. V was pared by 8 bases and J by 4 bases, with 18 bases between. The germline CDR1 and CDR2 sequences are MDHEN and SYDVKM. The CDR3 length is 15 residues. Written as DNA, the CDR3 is TGTGCCAGCGGTTCAGGGTCCACTTCGGGAAACACCATATATTTT. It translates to CASGSGSTSGNTIYF.

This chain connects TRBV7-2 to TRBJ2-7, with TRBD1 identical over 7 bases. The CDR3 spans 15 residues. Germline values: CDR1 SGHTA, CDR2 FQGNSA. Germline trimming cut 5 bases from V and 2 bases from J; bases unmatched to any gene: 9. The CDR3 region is CASSLLSGTAYEQYF. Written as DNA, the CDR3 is TGTGCCAGCAGCCTTCTTTCCGGGACAGCCTACGAGCAGTACTTC.

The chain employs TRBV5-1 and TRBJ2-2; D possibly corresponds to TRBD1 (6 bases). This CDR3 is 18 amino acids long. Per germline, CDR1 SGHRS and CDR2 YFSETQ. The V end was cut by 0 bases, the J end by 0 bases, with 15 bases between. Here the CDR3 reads CASSLDDPGTPNTGELFF. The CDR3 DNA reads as TGCGCCAGCAGCTTGGATGATCCCGGGACACCGAACACCGGGGAGCTGTTTTTT.

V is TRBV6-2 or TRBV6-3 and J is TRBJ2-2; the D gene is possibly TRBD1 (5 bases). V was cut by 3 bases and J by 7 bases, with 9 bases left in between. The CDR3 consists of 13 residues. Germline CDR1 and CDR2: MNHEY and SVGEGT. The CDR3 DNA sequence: TGTGCCAGCAGTTATGGGGCGGTCGGGGAGCTGTTTTTT. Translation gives CASSYGAVGELFF.

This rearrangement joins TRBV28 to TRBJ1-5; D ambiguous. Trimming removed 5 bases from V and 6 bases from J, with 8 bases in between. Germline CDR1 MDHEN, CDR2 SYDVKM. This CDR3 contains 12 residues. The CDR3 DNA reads TGTGCCAGCAGTGCCCGGTTTCAGCCCCAGCATTTT. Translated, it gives CASSARFQPQHF. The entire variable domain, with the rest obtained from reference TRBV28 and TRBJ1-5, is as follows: DVKVTQSSRYLVKRTGEKVFLECVQDMDHENMFWYRQDPGLGLRLIYFSYDVKMKEKGDIPEGYSVSREKKERFSLILESASTNQTSMYLCASSARFQPQHFGDGTRLSIL.

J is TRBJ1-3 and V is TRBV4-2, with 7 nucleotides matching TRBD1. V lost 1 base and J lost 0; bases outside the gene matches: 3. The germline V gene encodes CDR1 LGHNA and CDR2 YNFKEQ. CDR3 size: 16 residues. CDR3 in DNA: TGTGCCAGCAGCCAAGCCACAGGGGACTCTGGAAACACCATATATTTT. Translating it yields CASSQATGDSGNTIYF.

The CDR3 region is CASSWGQGNQPQHF. The CDR3, as DNA: TGCGCCAGCAGCTGGGGACAGGGCAATCAGCCCCAGCATTTT. This rearrangement joins TRBV5-1 to TRBJ1-5, with 8 bases fitting TRBD1. The CDR3 is 14 amino acids. Trimming cost V 3 bases and J 2 bases; bases outside gene matches: 1. Germline lookup yields CDR1 SGHRS and CDR2 YFSETQ.

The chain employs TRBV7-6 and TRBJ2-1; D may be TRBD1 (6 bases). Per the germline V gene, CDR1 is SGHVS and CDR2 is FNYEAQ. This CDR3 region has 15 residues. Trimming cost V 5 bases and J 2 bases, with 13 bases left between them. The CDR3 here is CASSPSRTAYNEQFF. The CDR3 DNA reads TGTGCCAGCAGCCCGAGTCGGACAGCCTACAATGAGCAGTTCTTC.

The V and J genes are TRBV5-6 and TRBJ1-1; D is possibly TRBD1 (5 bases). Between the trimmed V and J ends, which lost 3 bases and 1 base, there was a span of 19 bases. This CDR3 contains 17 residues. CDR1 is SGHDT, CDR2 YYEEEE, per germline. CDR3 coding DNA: TGTGCCAGCAGCTCTCGGGACCTCGGGAGGAGGAACACTGAAGCTTTCTTT. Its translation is CASSSRDLGRRNTEAFF.

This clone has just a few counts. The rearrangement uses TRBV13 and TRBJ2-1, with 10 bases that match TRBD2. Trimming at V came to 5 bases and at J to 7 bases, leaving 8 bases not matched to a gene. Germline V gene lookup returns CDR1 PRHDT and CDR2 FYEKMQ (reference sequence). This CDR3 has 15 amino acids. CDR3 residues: CASSQGAGGPNEQFF. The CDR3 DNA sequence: TGTGCCAGCAGCCAGGGAGCGGGAGGGCCGAATGAGCAGTTCTTC.

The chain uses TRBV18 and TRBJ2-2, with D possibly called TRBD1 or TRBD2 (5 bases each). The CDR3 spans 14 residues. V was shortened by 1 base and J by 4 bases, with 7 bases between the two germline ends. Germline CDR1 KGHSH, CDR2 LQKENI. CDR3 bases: TGTGCCAGCTCACCACAGGGGAGCACCGGGGAGCTGTTTTTT. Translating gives CASSPQGSTGELFF.

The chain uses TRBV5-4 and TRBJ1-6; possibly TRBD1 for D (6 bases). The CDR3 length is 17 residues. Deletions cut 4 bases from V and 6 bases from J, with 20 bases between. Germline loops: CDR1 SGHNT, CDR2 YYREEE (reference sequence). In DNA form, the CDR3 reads TGTGCCAGCAGCCCACAGGGAGAGAACCCTTTTAATTCACCCCTCCACTTT. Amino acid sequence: CASSPQGENPFNSPLHF.

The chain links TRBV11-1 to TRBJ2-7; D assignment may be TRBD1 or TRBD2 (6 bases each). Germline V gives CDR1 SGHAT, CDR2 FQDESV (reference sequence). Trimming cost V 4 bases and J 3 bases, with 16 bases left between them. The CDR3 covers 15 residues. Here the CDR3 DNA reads TGTGCCAGCAGCTCTATTAGGGGGGCAGTCTACGAGCAGTACTTC. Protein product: CASSSIRGAVYEQYF.

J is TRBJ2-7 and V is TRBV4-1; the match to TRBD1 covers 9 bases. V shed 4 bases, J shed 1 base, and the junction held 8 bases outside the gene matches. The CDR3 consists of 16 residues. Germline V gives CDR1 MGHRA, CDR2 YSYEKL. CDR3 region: CASSRDTGTGSYEQYF. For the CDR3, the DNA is TGCGCCAGCAGCCGCGATACCGGGACAGGGTCCTACGAGCAGTACTTC.

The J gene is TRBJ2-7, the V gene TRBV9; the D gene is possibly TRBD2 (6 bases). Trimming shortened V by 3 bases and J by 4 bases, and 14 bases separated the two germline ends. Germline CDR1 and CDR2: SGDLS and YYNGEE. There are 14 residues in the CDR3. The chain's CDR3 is CASSGSGVGYEQYF. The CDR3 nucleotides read TGTGCCAGCAGCGGGTCGGGGGTAGGATACGAGCAGTACTTC.

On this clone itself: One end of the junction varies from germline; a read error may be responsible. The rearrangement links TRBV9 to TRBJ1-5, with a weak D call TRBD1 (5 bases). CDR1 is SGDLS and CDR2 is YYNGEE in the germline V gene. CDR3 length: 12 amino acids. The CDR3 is CASGDFYQSQHF. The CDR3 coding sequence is TGTGCCAGCGGGGACTTTTATCAGTCCCAGCATTTT.

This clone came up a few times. CDR3 region: CASSFQRPTDTQYF. The CDR3 DNA reads TGCGCCAGCAGCTTCCAGCGGCCCACAGATACGCAGTATTTT. The V gene is TRBV5-1, the J gene TRBJ2-3; a weak D match, TRBD2 (5 bases). Germline loops: CDR1 SGHRS, CDR2 YFSETQ. The V and J ends lost 2 bases and 2 bases respectively, with 9 bases between them. This CDR3 comprises 14 residues.

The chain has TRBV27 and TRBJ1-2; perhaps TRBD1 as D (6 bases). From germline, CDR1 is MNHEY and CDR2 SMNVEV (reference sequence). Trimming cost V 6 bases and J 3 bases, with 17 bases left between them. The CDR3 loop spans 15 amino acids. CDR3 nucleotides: TGTGCCAGCAGACTGGACAGAGTGGCTGACTATGGCTACACCTTC. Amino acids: CASRLDRVADYGYTF.

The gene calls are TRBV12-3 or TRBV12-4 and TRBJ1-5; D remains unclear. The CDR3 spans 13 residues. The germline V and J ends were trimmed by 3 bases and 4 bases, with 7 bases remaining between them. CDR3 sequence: CASSFQRNQPQHF. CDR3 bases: TGTGCCAGCAGTTTCCAGAGAAATCAGCCCCAGCATTTT.

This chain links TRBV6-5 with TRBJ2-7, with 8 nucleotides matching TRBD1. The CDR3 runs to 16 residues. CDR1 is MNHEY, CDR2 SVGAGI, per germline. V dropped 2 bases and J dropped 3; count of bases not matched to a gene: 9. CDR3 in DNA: TGTGCCAGCAGTTACCGACAGGGGACCCCGGACTACGAGCAGTACTTC. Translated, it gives CASSYRQGTPDYEQYF.

This chain's CDR3 is CASSPTTAGWGAFF. CDR3 DNA: TGTGCCAGCAGCCCCACCACAGCGGGCTGGGGAGCTTTCTTT. The chain combines TRBV9 with TRBJ1-1; no clear D. The length of the CDR3 is 14 residues. Between the trimmed V and J ends, which lost 4 bases and 10 bases, there was a span of 20 bases. Per germline, CDR1 SGDLS and CDR2 YYNGEE.

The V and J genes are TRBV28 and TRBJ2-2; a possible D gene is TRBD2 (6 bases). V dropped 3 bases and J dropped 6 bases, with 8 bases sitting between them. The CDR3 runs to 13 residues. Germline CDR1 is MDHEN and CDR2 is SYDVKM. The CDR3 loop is CASSFSGAGELFF. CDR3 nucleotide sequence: TGTGCCAGCAGTTTTTCGGGGGCCGGGGAGCTGTTTTTT.